One and the same sample provided the 25 T cell receptor beta chains below, sequenced in a study of beta chain features in type 1 diabetes. Sequencing targeted expressed TCRB transcripts, as all isolated RNA had been reverse transcribed. The method was immunoSEQ multiplex PCR; TCRdb's version includes in-frame clones alone and lacks a portion of them. This table holds around 430,000 clones, about 30% found once. Sequenced material: naive CD4+ T cells from blood. These receptors came from a young man in good health.

To note about this clone: One base away lies a much larger clone, so this may be a sequencing read error. Within the sample, other DNA sequences also encode this same CDR3. The rearrangement links TRBV29-1 to TRBJ2-7; D is perhaps TRBD2 (7 bases). This CDR3 has 11 residues. V was pared by 7 bases and J by 5 bases, with 12 bases between. The germline gives CDR1 SQVTM, CDR2 ANQGSEA. CDR3 sequence (DNA): TGCAGCGGGCTAGGGGGGGACGAGCAGTACTTC. Amino acids: CSGLGGDEQYF.

This chain uses TRBV10-2 with TRBJ2-7, with D perhaps matching TRBD1 (6 bases). The CDR3 spans 11 residues. Germline V gene data show CDR1 as WSHSY and CDR2 as SAAADI. The V and J ends lost 8 bases and 7 bases respectively, with 12 bases between them. The CDR3 spells CASRQVEEQYF. In DNA form, the CDR3 reads TGCGCCAGCCGACAGGTCGAGGAGCAGTACTTC.

The gene calls are TRBV7-2 and TRBJ2-7; maybe TRBD2 (6 bases). This CDR3 has 13 residues. Looked up from germline, CDR1 is SGHTA and CDR2 is FQGNSA. V was clipped by 8 bases and J by 2 bases, with 13 bases between them. The CDR3 is CASGIGGPYEQYF. As DNA, the CDR3 is TGTGCCAGCGGCATCGGAGGGCCCTACGAGCAGTACTTC.

This clone was seen a handful of times. The V and J genes are TRBV7-2 and TRBJ2-5; D is perhaps TRBD1 or TRBD2 (5 bases each). This CDR3 spans 13 amino acids. Per the germline V gene, CDR1 is SGHTA and CDR2 is FQGNSA. Trimming removed 8 bases from V and 1 base from J, with 11 bases in between. CDR3 in DNA: TGTGCCAGCGGCCGAGGGGTCCAAGAGACCCAGTACTTC. As protein: CASGRGVQETQYF.

The table lists this clone with a few counts. J is TRBJ2-7 and V is TRBV29-1; 10 bases align to TRBD2. Germline trimming cut 6 bases from V and 2 bases from J; bases unmatched to any gene: 7. This CDR3 is 14 amino acids long. In germline, CDR1 is SQVTM, CDR2 ANQGSEA. CDR3 loop: CSVLGLAETYEQYF. The CDR3 bases are TGCAGCGTCCTAGGACTAGCGGAAACCTACGAGCAGTACTTC.

This chain uses TRBV7-8 with TRBJ2-1; 10 nucleotides agree with TRBD2. The CDR3 has 16 amino acids. Germline V gene data show CDR1 as SGHVS and CDR2 as FQNEAQ. The V gene end was trimmed by 5 bases and the J gene end by 9 bases; junction bases not matched to a gene: 13. This CDR3 is CASSLILAGLSFEQFF. CDR3 coding DNA: TGTGCCAGCAGCCTCATACTAGCGGGATTGTCATTTGAGCAGTTCTTC. Together with reference TRBV7-8 and TRBJ2-1, the CDR3 gives the full variable domain: GAGVSQSPRYKVAKRGQDVALRCDPISGHVSLFWYQQALGQGPEFLTYFQNEAQLDKSGLPSDRFFAERPEGSVSTLKIQRTQQEDSAVYLCASSLILAGLSFEQFFGPGTRLTVL.

The chain joins TRBV7-2 to TRBJ2-3; D is perhaps TRBD1 or TRBD2 (6 bases each). Germline V gives CDR1 SGHTA, CDR2 FQGNSA. CDR3 length equals 16 residues. Trimming pared 5 bases from V and 4 bases from J, leaving 19 bases between. CDR3 nucleotide sequence: TGTGCCAGCAGCGCCGTGGGGGCAGGGAGGCCAGATACGCAGTATTTT. Translating gives CASSAVGAGRPDTQYF.

The J gene is TRBJ2-1, the V gene TRBV5-1; a possible D gene is TRBD2 (6 bases). Trimming shortened V by 4 bases and J by 1 base, and 15 bases separated the two germline ends. This CDR3 is built from 16 residues. From germline, CDR1 is SGHRS and CDR2 YFSETQ. This CDR3 is CASSLNGDSSYNEQFF. CDR3 nucleotide sequence: TGCGCCAGCAGCCTTAACGGGGACTCTTCCTACAATGAGCAGTTCTTC.

J is TRBJ2-7 and V is TRBV5-1, with TRBD2 as a possible D gene (6 bases). V was clipped by 0 bases and J by 2 bases, with 12 bases between them. CDR1 and CDR2 from the germline V gene are SGHRS and YFSETQ. CDR3 length: 15 residues. CDR3 sequence reads: CASSLEVGGTYEQYF. The CDR3 DNA reads as TGCGCCAGCAGCTTGGAGGTGGGAGGCACCTACGAGCAGTACTTC.

The chain is built from TRBV4-3 and TRBJ2-2, with D hard to call. V lost 0 bases and J lost 4, with 6 bases in between. The CDR3 runs 14 residues. Looked up from germline, CDR1 is LGHNA and CDR2 is YSLEER. CDR3 DNA sequence: TGCGCCAGCAGCCAAGATCCTATCACCGGGGAGCTGTTTTTT. It yields the protein CASSQDPITGELFF.

The J gene is TRBJ2-7, the V gene TRBV10-3; 7 bases agree with TRBD1. With 3 bases clipped from V and 4 bases from J, the junction kept 6 bases outside the gene matches. There are 14 residues in the CDR3. Germline-derived CDR1 and CDR2 are ENHRY and SYGVKD. Here the CDR3 reads CAISDQGETYEQYF. CDR3 coding DNA: TGTGCCATCAGTGATCAGGGGGAAACGTACGAGCAGTACTTC.

As for this clone: This sample includes further DNA sequences coding for the same CDR3. The V gene is TRBV5-1, the J gene TRBJ2-7; D uncertain. CDR1 and CDR2 from the germline V gene are SGHRS and YFSETQ. This CDR3 spans 12 amino acids. V was cut by 2 bases and J by 1 base, with 4 bases left in between. The CDR3 reads CASSLPSYEQYF. The CDR3, as DNA: TGCGCCAGCAGCTTACCTTCCTACGAGCAGTACTTC.

This clone was seen a handful of times. This chain connects TRBV19 to TRBJ2-7; D is unresolved. CDR3 length: 13 residues. The germline gives CDR1 LNHDA, CDR2 SQIVND (reference sequence). V gave up 3 bases and J gave up 2 bases, with 8 bases separating them. As DNA, the CDR3 is TGTGCCAGTAGTATCGCCAGTCCCTACGAGCAGTACTTC. Translating gives CASSIASPYEQYF.

Only a few counts were recorded for this clone. The chain joins TRBV5-1 to TRBJ2-2; TRBD1 matches 8 bases. Looked up from germline, CDR1 is SGHRS and CDR2 is YFSETQ. The CDR3 runs 14 residues. Trimming removed 4 bases from V and 6 bases from J; junction bases left unmatched: 5. The CDR3, as DNA: TGCGCCAGCAGCGGACAGGGTTCATCCGGGGAGCTGTTTTTT. Encoded protein: CASSGQGSSGELFF.

This clone was counted between two and nine times. The V and J genes are TRBV7-8 and TRBJ2-3; D gene uncertain. The V and J ends lost 0 bases and 6 bases respectively, with 4 bases between them. The CDR3 sequence is 12 residues long. Germline assignment: CDR1 SGHVS and CDR2 FQNEAQ. CDR3 coding DNA: TGTGCCAGCAGCTTAGCGGCGGATACGCAGTATTTT. It is translated as CASSLAADTQYF.

This rearrangement joins TRBV30 to TRBJ1-1, with D unclear. Germline CDR1 GTSNPN, CDR2 SVGIG (reference sequence). The CDR3 extends over 11 amino acids. Deletions cut 0 bases from V and 11 bases from J, with 10 bases between. The CDR3 protein is CAWSVKRNAFF. Here the CDR3 DNA reads TGTGCCTGGAGTGTAAAGCGGAATGCTTTCTTT.

V usage is TRBV25-1 and J usage is TRBJ2-5; maybe TRBD1 (5 bases). Per the germline V gene, CDR1 is MGHDK and CDR2 is SYGVNS. The CDR3 has 14 amino acids. V was pared by 3 bases and J by 0 bases, with 8 bases between. The CDR3 DNA follows: TGTGCCAGCAGTGAGACAGCGTACCAAGAGACCCAGTACTTC. This gives the protein CASSETAYQETQYF.

V usage is TRBV4-1 and J usage is TRBJ2-7; 13 bases map to TRBD2. The CDR3 covers 16 residues. With 1 base clipped from V and 3 bases from J, the junction kept 3 bases outside the gene matches. Germline CDR1 and CDR2: MGHRA and YSYEKL. DNA for the CDR3: TGCGCCAGCAGCCAAGGCAGGACTAGCGGGAGCTACGAGCAGTACTTC. The encoded protein is CASSQGRTSGSYEQYF.

This clone was seen a handful of times. The V gene is TRBV28, the J gene TRBJ2-1; 10 bases agree with TRBD2. After removal of 4 bases from V and 8 bases from J, the junction contained 8 bases not matched to a gene. The length of the CDR3 is 15 residues. Germline CDR1 and CDR2: MDHEN and SYDVKM. The CDR3: CASSYLAGEPDEQFF. For the CDR3, the DNA is TGTGCCAGCAGTTACCTAGCGGGAGAACCCGATGAGCAGTTCTTC.

The V and J genes are TRBV28 and TRBJ2-1, with 7 bases aligning to TRBD2. There are 11 residues in the CDR3. Germline V gene sequence: CDR1 MDHEN, CDR2 SYDVKM. This CDR3 reads CVIAGYNEQFF. CDR3 sequence (DNA): TGTGTCATAGCGGGTTACAATGAGCAGTTCTTC.

The chain is built from TRBV28 and TRBJ2-4; D unresolved. Germline CDR1 MDHEN, CDR2 SYDVKM. V was clipped by 4 bases and J by 0 bases, with 13 bases between them. This CDR3 contains 16 residues. CDR3 coding DNA: TGTGCCAGCAGTTCTCCGGCGGTAGGAGCCAAAAACATTCAGTACTTC. As protein: CASSSPAVGAKNIQYF.

This clone has a handful of counts. The chain uses TRBV30 and TRBJ2-7; 10 bases are a match to TRBD1. The germline gives CDR1 GTSNPN, CDR2 SVGIG (reference sequence). The CDR3 sequence is 14 residues long. Trimming took 8 bases from V and 5 from J; bases not matched to a gene: 12. Here the CDR3 reads CAGLRQGASHEQYF. CDR3 in DNA: TGTGCCGGGCTTCGACAGGGGGCGTCGCACGAGCAGTACTTC.

This rearrangement joins TRBV7-9 to TRBJ2-3; maybe TRBD1 (5 bases). The germline V gene encodes CDR1 SEHNR and CDR2 FQNEAQ (reference sequence). CDR3 length: 13 amino acids. V was trimmed by 5 bases and J by 5 bases, leaving 11 bases between them. Here the CDR3 reads CASSPYRKDTQYF. CDR3 nucleotide sequence: TGTGCCAGCAGCCCTTACAGGAAAGATACGCAGTATTTT. The variable domain in full, with the rest retrieved from reference TRBV7-9 and TRBJ2-3, is DTGVSQNPRHKITKRGQNVTFRCDPISEHNRLYWYRQTLGQGPEFLTYFQNEAQLEKSRLLSDRFSAERPKGSFSTLEIQRTEQGDSAMYLCASSPYRKDTQYFGPGTRLTVL.

The rearrangement uses TRBV4-1 and TRBJ2-7, with 11 bases fitting TRBD2. The CDR3 covers 17 residues. Germline CDR1 reads MGHRA; CDR2 reads YSYEKL. The V segment lost 0 bases and the J segment 4 bases; nucleotides outside the gene matches: 8. CDR3: CASSQDQDSGRAYEQYF. The CDR3 bases are TGCGCCAGCAGCCAAGATCAGGATAGCGGGAGGGCATACGAGCAGTACTTC.

This clone showed up just a few times. In DNA, the CDR3 is TGTGCCAGCAGCACTCGCAGCGGGATGGGGAATGAGCAGTTCTTC. This translates into CASSTRSGMGNEQFF. The chain carries TRBV7-6 and TRBJ2-1, with 7 bases matching TRBD2. The CDR3 has 15 residues. Germline V gene data show CDR1 as SGHVS and CDR2 as FNYEAQ. The V gene end was trimmed by 5 bases and the J gene end by 7 bases; junction bases not matched to a gene: 11.